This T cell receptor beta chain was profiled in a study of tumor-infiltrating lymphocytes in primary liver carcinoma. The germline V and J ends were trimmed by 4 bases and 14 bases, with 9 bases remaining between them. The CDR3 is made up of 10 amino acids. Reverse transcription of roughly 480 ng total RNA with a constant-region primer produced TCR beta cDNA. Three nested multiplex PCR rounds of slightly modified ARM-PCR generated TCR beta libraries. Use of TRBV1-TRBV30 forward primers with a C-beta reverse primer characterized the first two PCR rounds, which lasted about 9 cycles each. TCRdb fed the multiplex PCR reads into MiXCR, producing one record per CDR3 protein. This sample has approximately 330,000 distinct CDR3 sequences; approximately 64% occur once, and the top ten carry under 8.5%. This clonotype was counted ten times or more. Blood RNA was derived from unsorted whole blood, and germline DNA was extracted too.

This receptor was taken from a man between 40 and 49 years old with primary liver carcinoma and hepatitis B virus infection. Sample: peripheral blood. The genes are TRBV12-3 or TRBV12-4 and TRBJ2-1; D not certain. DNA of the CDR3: TGTGCCAGCAGTTCCGAGATAAAGTTCTTC. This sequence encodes CASSSEIKFF.